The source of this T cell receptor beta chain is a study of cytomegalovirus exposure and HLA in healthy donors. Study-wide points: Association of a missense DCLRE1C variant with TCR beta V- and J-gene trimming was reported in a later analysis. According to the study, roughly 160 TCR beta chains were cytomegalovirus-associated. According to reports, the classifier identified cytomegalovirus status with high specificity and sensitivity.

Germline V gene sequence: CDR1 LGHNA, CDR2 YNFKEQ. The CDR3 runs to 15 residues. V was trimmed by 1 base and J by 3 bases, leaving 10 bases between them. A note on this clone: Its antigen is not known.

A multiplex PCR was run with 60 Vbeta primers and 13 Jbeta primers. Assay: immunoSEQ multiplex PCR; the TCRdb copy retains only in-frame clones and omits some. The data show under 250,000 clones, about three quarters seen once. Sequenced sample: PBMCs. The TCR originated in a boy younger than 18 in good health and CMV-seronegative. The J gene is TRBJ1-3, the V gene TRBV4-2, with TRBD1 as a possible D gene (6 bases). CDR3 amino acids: CASSQGGGGGNTIYF. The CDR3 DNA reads TGTGCCAGCAGCCAAGGGGGGGGCGGTGGAAACACCATATATTTT.